This TCR beta chain appears in the sequencing data of a study of cytomegalovirus exposure and HLA in healthy donors. Sequencing used immunoSEQ multiplex PCR; TCRdb keeps in-frame clones, though not all of them. The table shows some 190,000 clones, with approximately 86% occurring only once. At least ten counts were recorded for this clone. What it binds is unknown. This sample also contains other DNA sequences that code for the same CDR3. This CDR3 contains 15 residues. Germline loops: CDR1 SNHLY, CDR2 FYNNEI. V lost 4 bases and J lost 2; bases outside the gene matches: 1. The study's findings and limits: In vitro, a few CMV-associated chains proved specific for CMV antigens. The TCR clusters that emerged in the first cohort tended, a later analysis found, to co-occur in the approximately 130 validation repertoires. As was reported, the classifier diagnosed cytomegalovirus status with high specificity and sensitivity. The listing of 150 or so TCR beta chains classed them as cytomegalovirus-associated.

The TCR comes from a young man in good health and CMV-seropositive. The chain uses TRBV2 and TRBJ2-6; 8 bases are a match to TRBD1. The specimen sequenced was PBMCs. The DNA for the CDR3 is TGTGCCAGCAGTGGGGACAGGACTGGGGCCAACGTCCTGACTTTC. Translating it yields CASSGDRTGANVLTF.